The 17 T cell receptor beta chains given below trace back to one sample, sequenced in a study of T cell responses to AZD1222 COVID-19 vaccine. Some clones are missing from TCRdb's copy, which holds only in-frame ones; the method was immunoSEQ multiplex PCR. The sample records about 140,000 clones, approximately 90% being singletons. Sequences were derived from peripheral blood, sampled 28 days after the second AZD1222 dose. The source of these receptors is an adult who received the AZD1222 COVID-19 vaccine.

This clone was observed a few times. This sequence joins TRBV2 and TRBJ2-6, with D perhaps matching TRBD2 (5 bases). Germline V gene data show CDR1 as SNHLY and CDR2 as FYNNEI. The CDR3 covers 15 residues. V lost 4 bases and J lost 4, with 11 bases in between. The CDR3 sequence is CASSARESGANVLTF. CDR3 bases: TGTGCCAGCAGTGCTAGGGAGTCCGGGGCCAACGTCCTGACTTTC.

This rearrangement joins TRBV29-1 to TRBJ2-7, with D unclear. The CDR3 is 17 residues long. V lost 0 bases and J lost 0, with 18 bases in between. Germline V gives CDR1 SQVTM, CDR2 ANQGSEA. CDR3 in amino acids: CSVEDRVSRGPSYEQYF. In DNA form, the CDR3 reads TGCAGCGTTGAAGATCGGGTTTCTCGCGGCCCCTCCTACGAGCAGTACTTC.

This sequence joins TRBV3-1 (or the pseudogene TRBV3-2) and TRBJ2-7, with 12 bases fitting TRBD1. V shed 2 bases, J shed 2 bases, and the junction held 13 bases outside the gene matches. The V gene's germline CDR1 is LGHDT and CDR2 YNNKEL (reference sequence). The CDR3 totals 19 residues. CDR3 loop: CASSQIGGQGAKNPYEQYF. CDR3 nucleotides: TGTGCCAGCAGCCAAATTGGGGGACAGGGGGCGAAGAACCCCTACGAGCAGTACTTC.

The chain combines TRBV18 with TRBJ1-3, with 7 bases that match TRBD1. The CDR3 length is 17 residues. V gave up 3 bases and J gave up 0 bases; unmatched junction bases: 8. CDR1 and CDR2 from the germline V gene are KGHSH and LQKENI. The CDR3 nucleotides are TGTGCCAGCTCACCCCTGGGACAGATTGGCTCTGGAAACACCATATATTTT. As protein: CASSPLGQIGSGNTIYF.

The rearrangement joins TRBV7-8 to TRBJ2-7; 10 nucleotides align to TRBD1. CDR1 is SGHVS and CDR2 is FQNEAQ in the germline V gene. V lost 5 bases to trimming and J lost 5 bases; unmatched junction nucleotides: 9. The length of the CDR3 is 15 residues. CDR3 in DNA: TGTGCCAGCAGCCTCCAAGGGGACAGGGGCCACGAGCAGTACTTC. The encoded protein is CASSLQGDRGHEQYF.

This sequence joins TRBV4-2 and TRBJ2-5, with TRBD2 identical over 10 bases. Germline V lookup: CDR1 LGHNA, CDR2 YNFKEQ. CDR3 length: 14 residues. With V trimmed by 4 bases and J by 5 bases, 4 bases remained unmatched. CDR3 sequence reads: CASSPSGRWETQYF. DNA for the CDR3: TGTGCCAGCAGCCCTAGCGGGAGATGGGAGACCCAGTACTTC.

V usage is TRBV5-1 and J usage is TRBJ2-7; 8 nucleotides match TRBD1. The CDR3 runs to 15 residues. CDR1 and CDR2 (germline): SGHRS, YFSETQ. With 4 bases clipped from V and 5 bases from J, the junction kept 11 bases outside the gene matches. The CDR3 spells CASSVGTGDVHEQYF. Here the CDR3 DNA reads TGCGCCAGCAGCGTAGGGACAGGAGACGTCCACGAGCAGTACTTC.

CDR3 loop: CASSQTGVGNQPQHF. CDR3 nucleotides: TGTGCCAGCAGTCAAACAGGGGTGGGCAATCAGCCCCAGCATTTT. The V call is TRBV2, the J call TRBJ1-5, with TRBD1 identical over 7 bases. The germline gives CDR1 SNHLY, CDR2 FYNNEI. The CDR3 length is 15 residues. V shed 5 bases, J shed 2 bases, and the junction held 6 bases outside the gene matches.

The chain combines TRBV6-4 with TRBJ2-7; D tentatively reads TRBD1 or TRBD2 (5 bases each). This CDR3 comprises 18 residues. V lost 2 bases to trimming and J lost 3 bases, with 23 bases between them. Germline lookup yields CDR1 MRHNA and CDR2 SNTAGT. The CDR3, as DNA: TGTGCCAGCAGTGACCCTCCTGATTCAGCGAGGGGTGACTACGAGCAGTACTTC. Translating gives CASSDPPDSARGDYEQYF.

The chain combines TRBV29-1 with TRBJ1-2; D gene unclear. The CDR3 extends over 12 amino acids. Per germline, CDR1 SQVTM and CDR2 ANQGSEA. Deletions cut 3 bases from V and 1 base from J, with 6 bases between. The CDR3: CSVDRSNYGYTF. The CDR3 coding sequence is TGCAGCGTTGACCGTAGTAACTATGGCTACACCTTC.

Worth noting for this clone: Other DNA sequences from this sample encode an identical CDR3 as well. J is TRBJ1-1 and V is TRBV27; the D is unclear. Between the trimmed V and J ends, which lost 3 bases and 1 base, there was a span of 6 bases. The CDR3 spans 13 residues. Germline CDR1 and CDR2: MNHEY and SMNVEV (reference sequence). The DNA for the CDR3 is TGTGCCAGCAGTTTCGTGGAGAACACTGAAGCTTTCTTT. Amino acids: CASSFVENTEAFF.

The chain couples TRBV24-1 to TRBJ1-2; 8 bases agree with TRBD1. The CDR3 consists of 15 residues. The V gene's germline CDR1 is KGHDR and CDR2 SFDVKD. Trimming cost V 3 bases and J 6 bases; bases outside gene matches: 8. CDR3 protein: CATSDPQGALDGYTF. In nucleotides, the CDR3 is TGTGCCACCAGTGATCCGCAGGGGGCTCTAGATGGCTACACCTTC.

The J gene is TRBJ2-7, the V gene TRBV19; possibly TRBD1 or TRBD2 for D (5 bases each). Germline CDR1 LNHDA, CDR2 SQIVND (reference sequence). The length of the CDR3 is 14 residues. Trimming removed 1 base from V and 0 bases from J, with 7 bases in between. CDR3 bases: TGTGCCAGTAGTATAGGTGGGGGCTCCTACGAGCAGTACTTC. This translates into CASSIGGGSYEQYF.

This clone was seen only once. The chain combines TRBV5-4 with TRBJ2-1; TRBD1 matches at 7 bases. Unmatched junction bases numbered 19, after V lost 8 bases and J lost 8 bases. This CDR3 is 16 amino acids long. Germline V gives CDR1 SGHNT, CDR2 YYREEE (reference sequence). For the CDR3, the DNA is TGTGCCAGTAGAGACCCTAGGGGGCAGCTTTGGGATGAGCAGTTCTTC. Its translation is CASRDPRGQLWDEQFF. Looking up the rest from reference TRBV5-4 and TRBJ2-1 gives the full variable domain: ETGVTQSPTHLIKTRGQQVTLRCSSQSGHNTVSWYQQALGQGPQFIFQYYREEENGRGNFPPRFSGLQFPNYSSELNVNALELDDSALYLCASRDPRGQLWDEQFFGPGTRLTVL.

V usage is TRBV7-3 and J usage is TRBJ2-5; 8 bases align to TRBD1. From germline, CDR1 is SGHTA and CDR2 FQGTGA. Trimming at V came to 7 bases and at J to 4 bases, leaving 11 bases not matched to a gene. CDR3 length equals 15 residues. CDR3 sequence (DNA): TGTGCCAGCACCGCTACAGGGGGGCCGGGAGAGACCCAGTACTTC. It yields the protein CASTATGGPGETQYF.

The chain couples TRBV12-2 to TRBJ2-1; the D call TRBD2 from the table was never checked on the DNA. TRBV12-2 is noted as a pseudogene. The CDR3 runs to 18 residues. The CDR3: CASRFSQWLGGSYNEQFF. The DNA for the CDR3 is TGTGCAAGTCGCTTCTCTCAATGGCTGGGGGGCTCCTACAATGAGCAGTTCTTC.

The CDR3 sequence is CATEVGRTSNQPQHF. The CDR3 region has the DNA TGTGCCACCGAAGTCGGTAGGACGAGCAATCAGCCCCAGCATTTT. V usage is TRBV15 and J usage is TRBJ1-5; D ambiguous. The CDR3 loop spans 15 amino acids. Germline CDR1 is LNHNV and CDR2 is YYDKDF (reference sequence). Trimming cost V 8 bases and J 1 base, with 15 bases left between them. The whole variable domain, remainder taken from reference TRBV15 and TRBJ1-5, is DAMVIQNPRYQVTQFGKPVTLSCSQTLNHNVMYWYQQKSSQAPKLLFHYYDKDFNNEADTPDNFQSRRPNTSFCFLDIRSPGLGDTAMYLCATEVGRTSNQPQHFGDGTRLSIL.